This note documents a single T cell receptor (beta chain) sequence. The clone's antigen remains unknown. No base-level quality is on record; no much larger clone is a single base apart. Enrolling through a virtual design, the prospective study's participants ranged in age from roughly 18 to 95 years and lived across 24 United States geographic areas. Cohort assignment in the prospective study relied on participant-reported clinical history from a screening survey and a study questionnaire. Recovered participants in ImmuneRACE Cohort 3 were defined as having two consecutive negative NP/OP PCR tests, clearance from a healthcare professional, or resolution of symptoms. In the prospective study, whole blood, serum and a nasopharyngeal or oropharyngeal swab were collected from each participant by mobile phlebotomists. Additional blood draws and questionnaires over an approximately two-month period could optionally be provided by prospective study participants. Prospective study blood samples were shipped either frozen or at room temperature before DNA extraction.

These data are taken from a study of blood T cell repertoires in COVID-19 (dated by TCRdb to about 2020). In the study overall: Samples from collaborators originated in the United States, Italy and Spain and spanned both the acute and convalescent phases of COVID-19. The prospective study material was composed of cDNA or gDNA derived from T cells, B-cell-depleted T cells, or PBMCs. A de-identified subject ID, COVID-19 status, age in years and sex were almost always included in the sample metadata. The repertoires were made available in a free public database intended to serve as a resource for research on the immune response to SARS-CoV-2. Where available, HLA class I and class II types were obtained from metadata supplied by the sample provider rather than from assay-based typing. The samples were drawn from two sources: the first 160 participants of the ongoing ImmuneRACE study, and about 1,300 subjects contributed by 6 global collaborators. Deeply sampled blood TCRbeta repertoires from subjects exposed to, actively infected with, or recovered from COVID-19 were included in the dataset. What the research found in general, with its limitations: The amount of clinical and demographic metadata varied by source and participant and was provided uncurated.

TCRbeta CDR3 regions were amplified from genomic DNA using the immunoSEQ Assay, a bias-controlled multiplex PCR. Concerning the study's data processing: Nucleated cell counts per sample were estimated from amplification of reference gene primers within the assay. To quantify the absolute abundance of each unique TCRbeta CDR3 rearrangement, sequence reads were collapsed and filtered. Productive Simpson clonality was computed per sample as the square root of Simpson's diversity index over productive rearrangements. TCRdb took over this immuneACCESS table, retaining in-frame rearrangements with V and J assigned. Such tables are incomplete; in checked studies, under half of the missing clones stem from an unresolved V gene, and the remainder is unexplained. That table is the source of V, J and clone size, and D and trimming were worked out from the DNA. Within this sample are around 300,000 clones, with 80% to 90% of them counted one time only. The ten largest clones take up approximately 5.3% of the sample.

For CDR1 and CDR2, the germline V gene lists MGHDK and SYGVNS. Spanning cysteine to phenylalanine, the CDR3 consists of 15 amino acids. CDR3 DNA is the only sequence kept; it has 45 bases, read in frame from the first base. V lost 2 bases and J lost 3 bases; the stretch between them is 11 bases long. The TCR comes from a woman aged 30 to 39 who had recovered from COVID-19. The sample comprised PBMCs or T cells enriched from blood (not recorded which). Here the chain combines TRBV25-1 and TRBJ1-3; 5 matching bases give a weak D call of TRBD1. In nucleotide form, the sequence is TGTGCCAGCAGTGAACACCGGGGGGGTGGAAACACCATATATTTT. The encoded protein is CASSEHRGGGNTIYF.